This T cell receptor (beta chain) was retrieved from a study of spatial heterogeneity in lung cancer. Study-wide background: On average, each unique TCR and UMI combination appeared more than ten times in raw reads. Study-level points and caveats: Mutation tallies in tumors tracked expanded intratumoral alpha and beta TCR counts.

Every molecule of TCR cDNA had its own unique molecular identifier. Using its own MiXCR run on the 5' RACE reads, TCRdb lists one record per CDR3 protein. This table has fewer than 4,500 distinct CDR3 sequences, roughly 6% appearing once. This clonotype was seen many times. Antigen: not known. Trimming shortened V by 2 bases and J by 7 bases, and 12 bases separated the two germline ends. The CDR3 loop spans 14 amino acids. Germline V CDR1 and CDR2: SGHTA, FQGNSA. Time point given: sample taken at primary tumor resection. The source of this sequence is a male donor with early-stage non-small cell lung cancer. The V and J genes are TRBV7-2 and TRBJ2-1; no clear D. The sequenced sample was lung tumor tissue, obtained at surgery. The CDR3 sequence: CASSLLVMGNEQFF. The CDR3 DNA follows: TGTGCCAGCAGCTTATTAGTTATGGGGAATGAGCAGTTCTTC.